The TCR beta chain under discussion was sequenced for a study of cytomegalovirus exposure and HLA in healthy donors. The CDR3 totals 12 residues. Germline V CDR1 and CDR2: GTSNPN, SVGIG (reference sequence). Trimming took 0 bases from V and 5 from J, leaving 8 bases between them. Vbeta (60) and Jbeta (13) primers were used in the PCR. The assay was immunoSEQ multiplex PCR, and TCRdb's table has in-frame clones only and misses some. The data show about 160,000 clones, 65% to 85% seen once. J is TRBJ2-7 and V is TRBV30; TRBD2 might be the D (5 bases). This TCR was sampled from a man between 50 and 59 years old in good health and CMV-seropositive. Sample: PBMCs. CDR3 DNA sequence: TGTGCCTGGAGTGTTACCGGGAACGAGCAGTACTTC. Encoded protein: CAWSVTGNEQYF.